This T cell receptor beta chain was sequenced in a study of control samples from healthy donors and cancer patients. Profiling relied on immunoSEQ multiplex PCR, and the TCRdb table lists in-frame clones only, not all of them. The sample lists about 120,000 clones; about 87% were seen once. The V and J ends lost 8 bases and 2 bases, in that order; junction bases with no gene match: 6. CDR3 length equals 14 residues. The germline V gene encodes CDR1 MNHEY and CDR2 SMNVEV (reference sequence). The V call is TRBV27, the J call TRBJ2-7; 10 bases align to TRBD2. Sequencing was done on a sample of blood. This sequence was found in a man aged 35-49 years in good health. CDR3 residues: CASPLTSGPYEQYF. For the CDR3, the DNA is TGTGCCAGCCCATTGACTAGCGGGCCCTACGAGCAGTACTTC.